A single sample gave rise to the 15 T cell receptor beta chains below, sequenced in a study of response to subunit inactivated influenza vaccine. TCRdb re-analysed the RT-PCR reads in MiXCR, keeping a single row per CDR3 protein. Altogether more than 200,000 distinct CDR3 sequences are present, 9% to 15% being singletons, with the ten largest covering about 7.8%. Here the sequenced sample was non-naive T cells sorted from PBMCs, taken roughly 2 weeks before vaccination. The receptors derive from a middle-aged man who received an inactivated influenza vaccine.

This clonotype was detected only a few times. The chain employs TRBV5-1 and TRBJ1-3; the D is unclear. The CDR3 contains 14 residues. Germline lookup yields CDR1 SGHRS and CDR2 YFSETQ. Trimming shortened V by 2 bases and J by 4 bases, and 10 bases separated the two germline ends. The CDR3 sequence: CASSFGVGGNTIYF. CDR3 nucleotides: TGCGCCAGCAGCTTCGGAGTCGGCGGAAACACCATATATTTT. Full variable domain (rest looked up from reference TRBV5-1 and TRBJ1-3): KAGVTQTPRYLIKTRGQQVTLSCSPISGHRSVSWYQQTPGQGLQFLFEYFSETQRNKGNFPGRFSGRQFSNSRSEMNVSTLELGDSALYLCASSFGVGGNTIYFGEGSWLTVV.

Comments on this clonotype: One end of the junction fails to match germline, which may point to a read error. The chain uses TRBV3-1 and TRBJ2-1; the match to TRBD2 covers 12 bases. Germline V gene lookup returns CDR1 LGHDT and CDR2 YNNKEL (reference sequence). The CDR3 totals 19 residues. The CDR3 protein is CARSQASGGALWTYNEQFF. CDR3 DNA sequence: TGTGCCCGCAGCCAGGCTAGCGGGGGGGCCTTGTGGACCTACAATGAGCAGTTCTTC.

The gene calls are TRBV27 and TRBJ1-5, with a possible D match to TRBD1 (6 bases). Deletions cut 0 bases from V and 1 base from J, with 7 bases between. This CDR3 has 15 amino acids. CDR1 MNHEY and CDR2 SMNVEV come from the germline V gene (reference sequence). CDR3 nucleotides: TGTGCCAGCAGTTTATCTACAGGGAGCAATCAGCCCCAGCATTTT. Translating it yields CASSLSTGSNQPQHF.

This clonotype has more than one count but fewer than ten. The gene calls are TRBV25-1 and TRBJ1-2; 7 bases align to TRBD1. The germline CDR1 and CDR2 sequences are MGHDK and SYGVNS. The V and J ends lost 5 bases and 8 bases, in that order; junction bases with no gene match: 8. The CDR3 length is 13 residues. The CDR3 region has the DNA TGTGCCAGCAGTCCCGACAGGGATGGGGGCTACACCTTC. Translated: CASSPDRDGGYTF.

This clonotype was counted between two and nine times. The chain combines TRBV11-3 with TRBJ2-1; maybe TRBD1 (6 bases). In germline, CDR1 is SGHNT, CDR2 YENEEA. Trimming shortened V by 5 bases and J by 10 bases, and 18 bases separated the two germline ends. This CDR3 region has 14 residues. CDR3 DNA sequence: TGTGCCAGCAGCACTTCCGGGACAACCTACGAGCAGTTCTTC. The encoded protein is CASSTSGTTYEQFF.

The chain recombines TRBV12-3 or TRBV12-4 with TRBJ2-5, with D perhaps TRBD1 or TRBD2 (5 bases each). The ends were cut back, 5 bases at V and 4 bases at J, with 20 bases in the middle. The CDR3 has 16 residues. The CDR3 protein is CASSPGTGLIGETQYF. CDR3 DNA: TGTGCCAGCAGTCCCGGGACGGGCCTGATTGGAGAGACCCAGTACTTC.

The rearrangement joins TRBV5-1 to TRBJ2-1; 13 bases agree with TRBD2. This CDR3 has 17 residues. Trimming took 4 bases from V and 5 from J; bases not matched to a gene: 9. The germline V gene encodes CDR1 SGHRS and CDR2 YFSETQ. The CDR3 region is CASSRGTSGMYNNEQFF. In DNA form, the CDR3 reads TGCGCCAGCAGCCGAGGGACTAGCGGGATGTATAACAATGAGCAGTTCTTC.

This clonotype was counted a few times. The rearrangement links TRBV5-4 to TRBJ2-4; D may be TRBD2 (6 bases). Germline V lookup: CDR1 SGHNT, CDR2 YYREEE (reference sequence). V lost 4 bases and J lost 8, with 10 bases in between. The CDR3 sequence is 12 residues long. The CDR3 reads CASSAGPDIQYF. The CDR3 DNA reads as TGTGCCAGCAGCGCGGGACCTGACATTCAGTACTTC.

This clonotype has just a few counts. The rearrangement links TRBV19 to TRBJ1-1; tentative D call: TRBD1 (5 bases). The CDR3 loop spans 14 amino acids. The germline gives CDR1 LNHDA, CDR2 SQIVND (reference sequence). Trimming took 5 bases from V and 4 from J, leaving 14 bases between them. CDR3 sequence reads: CASSSRDGLTEAFF. CDR3 coding DNA: TGTGCCAGTAGTTCCCGGGACGGACTCACTGAAGCTTTCTTT.

This clonotype was recorded a few times. The CDR3 region is CATSESAIGGYTF. In nucleotides, the CDR3 is TGTGCCACCAGTGAATCTGCGATCGGGGGCTACACCTTC. The V gene is TRBV24-1, the J gene TRBJ1-2; no clear D gene. CDR1 KGHDR and CDR2 SFDVKD come from the germline V gene. Trimming stripped 4 bases from V and 8 bases from J, with 13 bases between. The CDR3 runs 13 residues.

This clonotype has a handful of counts. The chain is built from TRBV6-1 and TRBJ1-3; D not certain. Germline CDR1 and CDR2: MNHNS and SASEGT. The CDR3 contains 16 residues. Trimming took 6 bases from V and 1 from J, leaving 16 bases between them. This chain's CDR3 is CASRSFRERSGNTIYF. The CDR3 DNA reads as TGTGCCAGCAGGTCATTTCGGGAAAGATCTGGAAACACCATATATTTT.

The chain uses TRBV7-2 and TRBJ1-2, with D possibly matching TRBD1 (5 bases). CDR1 and CDR2 (germline): SGHTA, FQGNSA. The ends were cut back, 1 base at V and 8 bases at J, with 14 bases in the middle. The CDR3 length is 14 residues. This CDR3 is CASSLGPGPPGYTF. For the CDR3, the DNA is TGTGCCAGCAGCTTAGGTCCGGGGCCACCGGGCTACACCTTC. Full variable domain (missing parts from reference TRBV7-2 and TRBJ1-2): GAGVSQSPSNKVTEKGKDVELRCDPISGHTALYWYRQSLGQGLEFLIYFQGNSAPDKSGLPSDRFSAERTGGSVSTLTIQRTQQEDSAVYLCASSLGPGPPGYTFGSGTRLTVV.

Only a few counts were recorded for this clonotype. This chain connects TRBV5-6 to TRBJ1-1; no clear D. CDR3 length: 13 residues. Germline CDR1 is SGHDT and CDR2 is YYEEEE. Trimming pared 3 bases from V and 11 bases from J, leaving 17 bases between. The CDR3 sequence: CASSSSADKYAFF. The CDR3 nucleotides are TGTGCCAGCAGCTCCTCGGCAGACAAGTATGCTTTCTTT.

This clonotype was observed at least ten times. The gene calls are TRBV12-3 or TRBV12-4 and TRBJ1-6; no firm D call. CDR3 length: 13 amino acids. Trimming left V 5 bases short and J 9 bases short, with 11 bases between. The CDR3 loop is CASSPGWTSPLHF. CDR3 sequence (DNA): TGTGCCAGCAGTCCAGGATGGACTTCACCCCTCCACTTT.

This clonotype came up many times. This chain connects TRBV7-6 to TRBJ2-5; D is ambiguous. The V end lost 1 base, the J end lost 7 bases, and 10 bases lay between the germline ends. CDR3 length equals 13 residues. Germline CDR1 and CDR2: SGHVS and FNYEAQ. The CDR3 bases are TGTGCCAGCAGCTTAGACTGGCTCGGGACCCAGTACTTC. Its protein is CASSLDWLGTQYF.